Below are 20 T cell receptor beta chains sequenced from a single sample in a study of blood T cell repertoires in COVID-19. TCRdb's copy holds only in-frame clones and misses some; the assay was immunoSEQ multiplex PCR. The table records tens of thousands of clones, 70% to 85% of them present only once. The sample comprised peripheral blood. The receptors originated from a human donor in a cohort sampled during active COVID-19.

This clone was picked up a small number of times. This rearrangement joins TRBV27 to TRBJ1-1, with D maybe TRBD1 (5 bases). There are 13 residues in the CDR3. V was shortened by 5 bases and J by 5 bases, with 12 bases between the two germline ends. Germline CDR1 is MNHEY and CDR2 is SMNVEV (reference sequence). In nucleotides, the CDR3 is TGTGCCAGCAGTCCTCGCCCAGGGACTGAAGCTTTCTTT. Translating gives CASSPRPGTEAFF.

The chain uses TRBV6-5 and TRBJ1-5; 7 bases are shared with TRBD1. The CDR3 is 13 amino acids. The V segment lost 3 bases and the J segment 5 bases; nucleotides outside the gene matches: 1. Germline V lookup: CDR1 MNHEY, CDR2 SVGAGI. The CDR3 spells CASSYDRDQPQHF. In nucleotides, the CDR3 is TGTGCCAGCAGTTATGACAGGGATCAGCCCCAGCATTTT.

The chain employs TRBV30 and TRBJ2-1; tentatively, D is TRBD2 (5 bases). Germline CDR1 and CDR2: GTSNPN and SVGIG (reference sequence). The V end was cut by 1 base, the J end by 7 bases, with 14 bases between. The CDR3 has 14 amino acids. CDR3 region: CAWSDPPGRNEQFF. For the CDR3, the DNA is TGTGCCTGGAGTGACCCCCCGGGGAGAAATGAGCAGTTCTTC.

In this sample, this clone turned up once. The chain uses TRBV6-5 and TRBJ1-2, with D perhaps TRBD1 (6 bases). Germline CDR1 MNHEY, CDR2 SVGAGI. V lost 0 bases to trimming and J lost 8 bases, with 10 bases between them. There are 13 residues in the CDR3. CDR3 sequence (DNA): TGTGCCAGCAGTTACTCTGGGGGGGGCGGCTACACCTTC. This gives the protein CASSYSGGGGYTF.

The chain couples TRBV6-2 or TRBV6-3 to TRBJ1-1, with D uncertain. Germline V gene lookup returns CDR1 MNHEY and CDR2 SVGEGT. CDR3 size: 14 residues. V lost 5 bases, J lost 0 bases, and 10 bases lay in between. CDR3 loop: CASSRAAMNTEAFF. In DNA, the CDR3 is TGTGCCAGCAGTCGCGCCGCCATGAACACTGAAGCTTTCTTT.

The chain couples TRBV5-1 to TRBJ1-4; D is unclear. The germline V gene encodes CDR1 SGHRS and CDR2 YFSETQ. CDR3 length equals 14 residues. Trimming removed 4 bases from V and 8 bases from J, with 15 bases in between. CDR3 DNA: TGCGCCAGCAGCCGGGGAATGGGAAACGAAAAACTGTTTTTT. This codes for CASSRGMGNEKLFF.

This clone was recorded once. This rearrangement joins TRBV3-1 (or the pseudogene TRBV3-2) to TRBJ1-4, with TRBD1 matching over 7 bases. The CDR3 contains 13 residues. The V gene end was trimmed by 8 bases and the J gene end by 4 bases; junction bases not matched to a gene: 4. Germline V gene sequence: CDR1 LGHDT, CDR2 YNNKEL (reference sequence). As DNA, the CDR3 is TGTGCCAGCGGCAGACAGGGTAATGAAAAACTGTTTTTT. Amino acid sequence: CASGRQGNEKLFF.

The J gene is TRBJ2-1, the V gene TRBV11-2; tentatively, D is TRBD2 (5 bases). This CDR3 is 14 amino acids long. The ends were cut back, 5 bases at V and 8 bases at J, with 16 bases in the middle. Germline V lookup: CDR1 SGHAT, CDR2 FQNNGV. The DNA of the CDR3 is TGTGCCAGCAGCGCCGGACTTAGAGGCGATGAGCAGTTCTTC. Its translation is CASSAGLRGDEQFF.

The V and J genes are TRBV30 and TRBJ1-2; TRBD1 is a possible D gene (5 bases). The germline gives CDR1 GTSNPN, CDR2 SVGIG (reference sequence). The CDR3 is 13 residues long. V shed 2 bases and J shed 7 bases, with 14 bases lying between them. The CDR3 sequence is CAWSPDRHRGYTF. Here the CDR3 DNA reads TGTGCCTGGAGTCCCGACAGACATCGTGGCTACACCTTC.

The V gene is TRBV11-2, the J gene TRBJ2-3; D perhaps matches TRBD2 (6 bases). CDR3 length equals 16 residues. CDR1 is SGHAT, CDR2 FQNNGV, per germline. V was clipped by 5 bases and J by 8 bases, with 23 bases between them. The CDR3 nucleotides read TGTGCCAGCAGCACCCGGGACTCCTCCTTGGTCGCTACGCAGTATTTT. Protein product: CASSTRDSSLVATQYF.

This rearrangement joins TRBV6-5 to TRBJ1-2; perhaps TRBD1 as D (6 bases). Deletions cut 6 bases from V and 8 bases from J, with 16 bases between. The germline V gene has CDR1 MNHEY and CDR2 SVGAGI. The CDR3 consists of 13 residues. The CDR3 loop reads CASRRDTVGGYTF. In DNA, the CDR3 is TGTGCCAGCAGACGGGACACGGTCGGGGGCTACACCTTC.

In nucleotides, the CDR3 is TGCGCCAGCAGCCGTGGACAGGTGGATGAAAAACTGTTTTTT. Amino acids: CASSRGQVDEKLFF. The rearrangement uses TRBV5-1 and TRBJ1-4; the match to TRBD1 covers 7 bases. The germline V gene encodes CDR1 SGHRS and CDR2 YFSETQ. The CDR3 spans 14 residues. Trimming removed 4 bases from V and 6 bases from J; junction bases left unmatched: 6. Complete variable domain (other parts from reference TRBV5-1 and TRBJ1-4): KAGVTQTPRYLIKTRGQQVTLSCSPISGHRSVSWYQQTPGQGLQFLFEYFSETQRNKGNFPGRFSGRQFSNSRSEMNVSTLELGDSALYLCASSRGQVDEKLFFGSGTQLSVL.

V and J are TRBV9 and TRBJ2-1, with 7 bases fitting TRBD2. The CDR3 covers 15 residues. Germline V CDR1 and CDR2: SGDLS, YYNGEE. V gave up 3 bases and J gave up 1 base; unmatched junction bases: 4. The CDR3 here is CASSEFSGSYNEQFF. The CDR3 bases are TGTGCCAGCAGCGAATTTAGCGGGTCCTACAATGAGCAGTTCTTC.

The chain links TRBV12-5 to TRBJ1-4, with D unresolved. The germline gives CDR1 LGHNT, CDR2 FRNRAP. CDR3 length equals 13 residues. Trimming pared 5 bases from V and 8 bases from J, leaving 12 bases between. Here the CDR3 DNA reads TGTGCTAGTGGTGTCGATCTGGGCGAAAAACTGTTTTTT. Encoded protein: CASGVDLGEKLFF.

This chain connects TRBV6-5 to TRBJ1-5, with TRBD1 matching 7 bases. V shed 5 bases, J shed 4 bases, and the junction held 8 bases outside the gene matches. This CDR3 contains 15 residues. Germline V lookup: CDR1 MNHEY, CDR2 SVGAGI. This CDR3 reads CASSRAPGGNQPQHF. The CDR3 nucleotides read TGTGCCAGCAGTCGGGCCCCAGGGGGAAATCAGCCCCAGCATTTT.

Written as DNA, the CDR3 is TGTGCCAGCAGTTTCTTTGCCTCCATCGGGGATAATTCACCCCTCCACTTT. As protein: CASSFFASIGDNSPLHF. The rearrangement uses TRBV27 and TRBJ1-6; no firm D call. V lost 3 bases, J lost 5 bases, and 17 bases lay in between. Per germline, CDR1 MNHEY and CDR2 SMNVEV (reference sequence). CDR3 length: 17 residues.

This rearrangement joins TRBV11-2 to TRBJ2-3; no reliable D call. This CDR3 has 13 residues. CDR1 SGHAT and CDR2 FQNNGV come from the germline V gene. The V end lost 2 bases, the J end lost 4 bases, and 7 bases lay between the germline ends. The DNA of the CDR3 is TGTGCCAGCAGCTTATTCCGGGCAGATACGCAGTATTTT. Residues: CASSLFRADTQYF.

The V call is TRBV19, the J call TRBJ2-1, with 9 positions matching TRBD1. The CDR3 is 15 residues long. Germline V lookup: CDR1 LNHDA, CDR2 SQIVND (reference sequence). The V and J ends lost 4 bases and 7 bases, in that order; junction bases with no gene match: 8. In DNA, the CDR3 is TGTGCCAGTAGTAGGAGAGGACAGGGGATGAATGAGCAGTTCTTC. Translation: CASSRRGQGMNEQFF. Filled out from reference TRBV19 and TRBJ2-1, the complete variable domain reads DGGITQSPKYLFRKEGQNVTLSCEQNLNHDAMYWYRQDPGQGLRLIYYSQIVNDFQKGDIAEGYSVSREKKESFPLTVTSAQKNPTAFYLCASSRRGQGMNEQFFGPGTRLTVL.

The rearrangement uses TRBV19 and TRBJ2-7; TRBD2 agrees at 12 bases. The J segment lost 0 bases and the V segment lost 9 bases, leaving 3 bases of the junction unmatched. This CDR3 region has 14 residues. Germline V gene lookup returns CDR1 LNHDA and CDR2 SQIVND (reference sequence). The chain's CDR3 is CASSTSGSSYEQYF. The CDR3 bases are TGTGCCAGCTCGACTAGCGGGAGCTCCTACGAGCAGTACTTC.

The chain joins TRBV7-9 to TRBJ2-7, with 8 bases fitting TRBD2. With V trimmed by 1 base and J by 1 base, 6 bases remained unmatched. The CDR3 totals 16 residues. Per the germline V gene, CDR1 is SEHNR and CDR2 is FQNEAQ (reference sequence). The DNA of the CDR3 is TGTGCCAGCAGCTTAGTGCGGGAGGACCAATCCTACGAGCAGTACTTC. Its protein product is CASSLVREDQSYEQYF. Full variable domain (remainder filled in from reference TRBV7-9 and TRBJ2-7): DTGVSQNPRHKITKRGQNVTFRCDPISEHNRLYWYRQTLGQGPEFLTYFQNEAQLEKSRLLSDRFSAERPKGSFSTLEIQRTEQGDSAMYLCASSLVREDQSYEQYFGPGTRLTVT.